The clone carrying this TCR beta chain was seen more than once but under ten times. Its antigen is as yet unknown. Amplified TCR beta CDR3 regions came from RNA transcripts. First-round RT-PCR of the TCR CDR3 relied on the HTBI primer set. From the multiplex PCR reads, TCRdb called clonotypes with MiXCR, one entry per CDR3 protein. The data show approximately 740,000 distinct CDR3 sequences, with less than 15% seen just once and roughly a tenth held by the top ten. Clinical symptoms, serum thyroxine and TRAb, thyroid ultrasound and orbital computed tomography were used for the diagnoses. V dropped 5 bases and J dropped 0 bases, with 11 bases sitting between them. CDR1 is MNHNS and CDR2 is SASEGT in the germline V gene. The CDR3 contains 15 residues. The sample is drawn from a study of T cells in Graves' hyperthyroidism and ophthalmopathy. Overall study results and limits: Separation of ophthalmopathy from stable hyperthyroidism was achieved by a 13 V-J model.

The clonotype comes from a woman between 18 and 30 years old with Graves' hyperthyroidism. Sequencing was carried out using blood. V and J are TRBV6-1 and TRBJ2-4; the D is unclear. CDR3 in amino acids: CASSPRALAKNIQYF. Written as DNA, the CDR3 is TGTGCCAGCAGTCCCCGGGCGTTAGCCAAAAACATTCAGTACTTC.